This T cell receptor beta chain was retrieved from a study of T cells in localized non-small cell lung cancer. Findings and limits, study-wide: Paired adjacent lung recovered a median around 60 of the top 100 tumor clones. Compared with tumor, uninvolved adjacent lung displayed greater T cell clonality, ranking highest overall. Longer overall survival associated with higher blood T cell density; shorter survival with higher adjacent-lung clonality.

Sequenced by immunoSEQ multiplex PCR; TCRdb stores in-frame clones only, minus some. There are 78,000 or so clones in the sample; roughly 81% occur only once, and 2.8% lies in the top ten. From germline, CDR1 is LNHDA and CDR2 SQIVND (reference sequence). V trimming: 6 bases; J trimming: 5 bases; junction bases outside the gene matches: 3. The CDR3 runs 13 residues. With respect to this clone: The antigen remains unidentified.

The chain uses TRBV19 and TRBJ2-4, with 8 nucleotides matching TRBD1. The receptor's source is a man aged 40 to 69 with stage I lung adenocarcinoma. The sequencing used peripheral blood, collected before any cancer treatment. This chain's CDR3 is CASSTGGENIQYF. The CDR3 nucleotides read TGTGCCAGTAGCACAGGGGGAGAAAACATTCAGTACTTC.